This T cell receptor (beta chain) was sequenced for a study of blood T cell repertoires in COVID-19. Overall study context: Samples came from the United States, Italy and Spain, spanning acute and convalescent COVID-19. Sample material is recorded as cDNA or gDNA derived from T cells, B-cell-depleted T cells, or PBMCs.

Patients at the Seattle site were enrolled during active infection and followed longitudinally. In the original analysis: How many nucleated cells were present was estimated from reference gene primer amplification. Profiled with immunoSEQ multiplex PCR; TCRdb holds only in-frame clones, not every one. V, J and clone size were drawn from that table, and D and trimming were deduced from the DNA. The table includes about 230,000 clones, 83% detected once. The CDR3 loop spans 15 amino acids. The V gene end was trimmed by 1 base and the J gene end by 7 bases; junction bases not matched to a gene: 10. Germline V CDR1 and CDR2: SGHTA, FQGNSA.

The chain recombines TRBV7-2 with TRBJ2-7; 7 bases align to TRBD2. The clonotype originates from a woman in her 30s with COVID-19, enrolled during active disease. Input material: peripheral blood. CDR3 loop: CASSLGAGWGREQYF. CDR3 in DNA: TGTGCCAGCAGCTTAGGAGCGGGATGGGGAAGGGAGCAGTACTTC.